The T cell receptor beta chain under discussion was sequenced for a study of T-cell reconstitution after alpha-beta-depleted transplantation in children. Researchers prepared the TCRbeta library using unique molecular identifiers, the study reports. One entry per CDR3 protein results from TCRdb running MiXCR on the PCR reads. Found here are 700,000 to 950,000 distinct CDR3 sequences, roughly 15% of them singletons; the top ten hold roughly 5%. Regarding the study as a whole: About two months after transplant, alpha-beta T cells reportedly came from several hundred expanded graft clones. Recipient T cells and thymic progenitors that survived gave rise to the high TCRbeta diversity observed at day 60 in some patients. Among T cells one year after transplant, newly produced cells accounted for most counts and diversity.

A note on this clonotype: As yet, its antigen is unknown.

V lost 0 bases and J lost 0, with 12 bases in between. From germline, CDR1 is LGHNA and CDR2 YNFKEQ. The CDR3 extends over 16 amino acids. The sequence derives from a male patient aged 10-17 years who had a stem cell transplant for acute lymphoblastic leukemia, so the T cells may come from the graft donor. The sequences come from PBMCs, mostly from graft donor cells, collected 360 days after TCRalphabeta/CD19-depleted stem cell transplant. V usage is TRBV4-2 and J usage is TRBJ2-7, with D unresolved. The chain's CDR3 is CASSQEGGLSSYEQYF. The CDR3 coding sequence is TGTGCCAGCAGCCAAGAGGGTGGCTTGTCCTCCTACGAGCAGTACTTC.